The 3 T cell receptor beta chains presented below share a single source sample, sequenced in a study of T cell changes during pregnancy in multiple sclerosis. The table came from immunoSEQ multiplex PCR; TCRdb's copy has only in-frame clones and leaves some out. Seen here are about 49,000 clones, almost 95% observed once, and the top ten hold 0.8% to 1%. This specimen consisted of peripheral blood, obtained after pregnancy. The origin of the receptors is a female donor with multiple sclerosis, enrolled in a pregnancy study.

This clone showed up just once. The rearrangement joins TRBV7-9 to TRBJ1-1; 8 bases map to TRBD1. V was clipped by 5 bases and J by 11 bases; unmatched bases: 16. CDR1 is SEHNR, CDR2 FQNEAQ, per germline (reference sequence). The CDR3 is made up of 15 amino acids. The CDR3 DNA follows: TGTGCCAGCAGCCCACAGGGGGTGTTCGGACCTGGGGCTTTCTTT. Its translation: CASSPQGVFGPGAFF. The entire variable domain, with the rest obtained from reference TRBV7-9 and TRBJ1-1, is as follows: DTGVSQNPRHKITKRGQNVTFRCDPISEHNRLYWYRQTLGQGPEFLTYFQNEAQLEKSRLLSDRFSAERPKGSFSTLEIQRTEQGDSAMYLCASSPQGVFGPGAFFGQGTRLTVV.

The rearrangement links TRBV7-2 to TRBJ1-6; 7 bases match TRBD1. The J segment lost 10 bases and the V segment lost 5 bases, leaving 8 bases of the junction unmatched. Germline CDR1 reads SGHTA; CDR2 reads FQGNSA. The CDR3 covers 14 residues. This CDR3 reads CASSPRGDWSPLHF. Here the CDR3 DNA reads TGTGCCAGCAGCCCCAGGGGGGATTGGTCACCCCTCCACTTT.

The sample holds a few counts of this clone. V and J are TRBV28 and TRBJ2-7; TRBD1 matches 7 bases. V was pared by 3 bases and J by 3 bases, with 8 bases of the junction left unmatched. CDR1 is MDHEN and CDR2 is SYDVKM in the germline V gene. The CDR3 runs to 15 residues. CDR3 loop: CASSFQPTGSYEQYF. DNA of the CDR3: TGTGCCAGCAGTTTTCAACCGACAGGGAGCTACGAGCAGTACTTC.